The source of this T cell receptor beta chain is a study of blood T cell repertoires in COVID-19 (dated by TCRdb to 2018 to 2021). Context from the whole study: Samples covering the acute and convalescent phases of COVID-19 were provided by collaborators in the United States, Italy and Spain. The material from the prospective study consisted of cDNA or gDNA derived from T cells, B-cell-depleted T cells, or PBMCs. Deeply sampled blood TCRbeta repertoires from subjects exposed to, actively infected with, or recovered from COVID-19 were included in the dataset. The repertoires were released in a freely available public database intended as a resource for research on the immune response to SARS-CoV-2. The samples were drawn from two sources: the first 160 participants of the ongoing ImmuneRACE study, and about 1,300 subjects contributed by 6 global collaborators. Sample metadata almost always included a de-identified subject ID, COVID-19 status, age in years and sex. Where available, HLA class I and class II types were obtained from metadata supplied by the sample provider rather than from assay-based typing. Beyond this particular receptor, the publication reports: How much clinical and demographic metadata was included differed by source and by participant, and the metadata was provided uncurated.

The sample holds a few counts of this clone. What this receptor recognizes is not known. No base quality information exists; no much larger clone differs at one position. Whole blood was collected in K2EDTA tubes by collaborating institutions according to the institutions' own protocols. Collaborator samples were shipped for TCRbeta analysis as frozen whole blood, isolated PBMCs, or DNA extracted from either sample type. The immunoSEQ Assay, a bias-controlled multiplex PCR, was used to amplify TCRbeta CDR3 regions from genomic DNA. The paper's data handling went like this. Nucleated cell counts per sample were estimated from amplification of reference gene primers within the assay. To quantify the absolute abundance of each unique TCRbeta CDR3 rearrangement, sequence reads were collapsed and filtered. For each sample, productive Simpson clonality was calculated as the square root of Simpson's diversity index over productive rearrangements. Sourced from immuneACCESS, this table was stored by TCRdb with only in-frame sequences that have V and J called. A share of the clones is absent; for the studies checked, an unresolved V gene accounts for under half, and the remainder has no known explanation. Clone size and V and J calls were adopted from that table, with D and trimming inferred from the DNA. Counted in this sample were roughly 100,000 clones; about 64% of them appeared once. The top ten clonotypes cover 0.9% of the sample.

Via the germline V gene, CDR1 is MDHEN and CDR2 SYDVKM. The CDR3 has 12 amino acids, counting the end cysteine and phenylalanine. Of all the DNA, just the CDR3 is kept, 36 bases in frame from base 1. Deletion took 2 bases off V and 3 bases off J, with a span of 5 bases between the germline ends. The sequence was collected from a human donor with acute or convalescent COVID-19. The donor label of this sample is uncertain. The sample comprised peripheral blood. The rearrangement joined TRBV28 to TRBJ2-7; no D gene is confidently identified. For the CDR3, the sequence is CASSLRGYEQYF. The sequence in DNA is TGTGCCAGCAGTTTACGAGGCTACGAGCAGTACTTC.